This T cell receptor (beta chain) was observed in a study of T-cell memory formation after mild COVID-19. Study-wide results and caveats: Contracting clones from day 15 to 85 showed balanced CD4/CD8; later expanders favored CD4+. A subset of responding clones appeared in pre-infection memory, suggesting cross-reactive memory joined. Confirmation was lacking for SARS-CoV-2 specificity of second-wave clones that peaked on day 37.

This clonotype appeared a few times. What it binds is not known. Constant-segment-primed 5'RACE gave TCR alpha and TCR beta cDNA libraries with sample barcodes and UMIs. Via MiXCR, TCRdb re-called the 5' RACE reads, giving one row per CDR3 protein. This repertoire shows around 530,000 distinct CDR3 sequences, about 22% found once; its top ten account for 8.4%. This CDR3 contains 22 residues. Germline values: CDR1 SEHNR, CDR2 FQNEAQ (reference sequence). V dropped 3 bases and J dropped 4 bases, with 36 bases sitting between them. The rearrangement uses TRBV7-9 and TRBJ1-1; D gene uncertain. This sequence was found in an adult woman who had mild COVID-19 (a few samples of this study predate the infection). Cell type and time point are not known. The source material was PBMCs or a T cell subset sorted from them (not recorded which). CDR3 residues: CASSFSKIIRPLTEAMITEAFF. The CDR3 DNA reads TGTGCCAGCAGCTTTTCCAAGATTATCCGGCCCCTTACTGAAGCTATGATCACTGAAGCTTTCTTT.